This TCR beta chain emerged from a study of shared clonotypes between healthy human individuals. The study, taken as a whole, reports: Rarefaction analysis demonstrated incomplete sorted-subset sequencing notwithstanding large depth. Shared clonotypes: approximately 4.5% naive CD4, 3% to 3.5% naive CD8, around 2.4% memory CD4, 0.4% memory CD8. Compared with memory subsets, naive subsets generally had larger estimated richness.

V shed 6 bases and J 7 bases; nucleotides not matched to a gene: 7. The CDR3 has 16 amino acids. CDR1 is MDHEN, CDR2 SYDVKM, per germline. The run depth of the assay was deep. Method: immunoSEQ multiplex PCR; TCRdb's copy keeps in-frame clones and lacks some. The table records about 1,500,000 clones, roughly 96% of them present only once. With regard to this clone: Its antigen is not identified.

What was sequenced was naive CD4+ T cells sorted from blood. The sample's subset: CD45RA+ positively selected. V and J are TRBV28 and TRBJ2-4; 15 nucleotides match TRBD2. The receptor's source is a young man in good health. The CDR3 sequence: CASSPPGLAGGNIQYF. CDR3 nucleotide sequence: TGTGCCAGCAGCCCACCCGGACTAGCGGGAGGGAACATTCAGTACTTC.